These 15 T cell receptor beta chains originate from one sample sequenced in a study of cytomegalovirus exposure and HLA in healthy donors. PCR was performed using 60 Vbeta and 13 Jbeta primers. Sequencing used immunoSEQ multiplex PCR; TCRdb keeps in-frame clones, though not all of them. The sample has about 93,000 clones; 82% are singletons. The source material was PBMCs. The receptors were sampled from a man in his fifties or sixties in good health and CMV-seronegative.

The chain carries TRBV7-2 and TRBJ2-3; D perhaps matches TRBD1 (5 bases). Germline V gives CDR1 SGHTA, CDR2 FQGNSA. The CDR3 is 14 amino acids. Deletions cut 0 bases from V and 4 bases from J, with 8 bases between. The chain's CDR3 is CASSLAAGSDTQYF. The CDR3 coding sequence is TGTGCCAGCAGCTTAGCGGCAGGGTCAGATACGCAGTATTTT.

This clone was seen a handful of times. This sequence joins TRBV6-4 and TRBJ2-1, with a weak D call TRBD2 (5 bases). Germline V gene sequence: CDR1 MRHNA, CDR2 SNTAGT. The CDR3 loop spans 15 amino acids. Trimming pared 3 bases from V and 5 bases from J, leaving 14 bases between. The CDR3 nucleotides are TGTGCCAGCAGTGAAGATAGCTCCGGGAACAATGAGCAGTTCTTC. Residues: CASSEDSSGNNEQFF.

This clone is a singleton in its sample. DNA for the CDR3: TGTGCCAGCAGCTTGGGTAATAGCAATCAGCCCCAGCATTTT. Translating gives CASSLGNSNQPQHF. The chain links TRBV5-5 to TRBJ1-5; D uncertain. The germline V gene encodes CDR1 SGHKS and CDR2 YYEKEE (reference sequence). V gave up 0 bases and J gave up 0 bases, with 4 bases separating them. This CDR3 is built from 14 residues.

The chain is built from TRBV19 and TRBJ2-1; TRBD1 might be the D (6 bases). Germline V gene lookup returns CDR1 LNHDA and CDR2 SQIVND (reference sequence). Deletions cut 0 bases from V and 6 bases from J, with 9 bases between. The CDR3 runs 14 residues. For the CDR3, the DNA is TGTGCCAGTAGTATAGATCAGGGGTCCAATGAGCAGTTCTTC. Amino acids: CASSIDQGSNEQFF.

This clone was detected a few times. V and J are TRBV2 and TRBJ2-3; 11 nucleotides align to TRBD1. The CDR3 has 16 amino acids. J lost 5 bases, V lost 5 bases, and 9 bases had no gene match. From germline, CDR1 is SNHLY and CDR2 FYNNEI. In nucleotides, the CDR3 is TGTGCCAGCAGTTTTTCACCGGACAGGGGGCAAGATACGCAGTATTTT. Translating gives CASSFSPDRGQDTQYF.

This rearrangement joins TRBV9 to TRBJ1-1; 7 bases align to TRBD1. Germline V CDR1 and CDR2: SGDLS, YYNGEE. The CDR3 is made up of 15 amino acids. With V trimmed by 3 bases and J by 1 base, 6 bases remained unmatched. The CDR3 region has the DNA TGTGCCAGCAGCGCGCCCGGGACAGCGAACACTGAAGCTTTCTTT. Encoded protein: CASSAPGTANTEAFF. The full variable domain, in which reference TRBV9 and TRBJ1-1 provide the parts outside the CDR3, is DSGVTQTPKHLITATGQRVTLRCSPRSGDLSVYWYQQSLDQGLQFLIQYYNGEERAKGNILERFSAQQFPDLHSELNLSSLELGDSALYFCASSAPGTANTEAFFGQGTRLTVV.

The chain employs TRBV28 and TRBJ1-1; the D is unclear. The CDR3 sequence is 12 residues long. The germline V gene encodes CDR1 MDHEN and CDR2 SYDVKM. Trimming shortened V by 4 bases and J by 11 bases, and 14 bases separated the two germline ends. The CDR3 DNA sequence: TGTGCCAGCAGTTCAGAGGGAATTGCGGCTTTCTTT. Translated, it gives CASSSEGIAAFF. The full variable domain, rest sourced from reference TRBV28 and TRBJ1-1, is DVKVTQSSRYLVKRTGEKVFLECVQDMDHENMFWYRQDPGLGLRLIYFSYDVKMKEKGDIPEGYSVSREKKERFSLILESASTNQTSMYLCASSSEGIAAFFGQGTRLTVV.

The chain carries TRBV7-3 and TRBJ2-2, with TRBD1 matching over 8 bases. CDR1 is SGHTA and CDR2 is FQGTGA in the germline V gene. The CDR3 spans 16 residues. Trimming cost V 3 bases and J 7 bases; bases outside gene matches: 10. The CDR3 DNA reads TGTGCCAGCAGCTTCGATCAGGGGGCCACTGGCGGGGAGCTGTTTTTT. Protein product: CASSFDQGATGGELFF.

This chain links TRBV11-1 with TRBJ2-7; 9 bases map to TRBD2. Per germline, CDR1 SGHAT and CDR2 FQDESV (reference sequence). J lost 7 bases, V lost 5 bases, and 12 bases had no gene match. The length of the CDR3 is 15 residues. The CDR3 spells CASSAWSSGRVEQYF. The CDR3 DNA reads as TGTGCCAGCAGCGCCTGGAGTAGCGGGAGAGTGGAGCAGTACTTC.

This clone was seen only a few times. This chain uses TRBV30 with TRBJ1-1; D remains ambiguous. Trimming removed 4 bases at V and 8 bases at J, with 14 bases between. This CDR3 spans 12 amino acids. Germline CDR1 and CDR2: GTSNPN and SVGIG (reference sequence). This CDR3 is CAWKRQPREAFF. DNA of the CDR3: TGTGCCTGGAAGCGGCAGCCACGCGAAGCTTTCTTT.

The chain has TRBV5-1 and TRBJ2-1, with TRBD2 identical over 8 bases. V lost 4 bases and J lost 7; bases outside the gene matches: 10. This CDR3 is 15 amino acids long. Per germline, CDR1 SGHRS and CDR2 YFSETQ. The CDR3 bases are TGCGCCAGCAGCCCGAGAGCGGGAGCTAATAATGAGCAGTTCTTC. This sequence encodes CASSPRAGANNEQFF.

In this sample, this clone turned up once. The chain combines TRBV4-2 with TRBJ2-2; 7 bases line up with TRBD2. The CDR3 is made up of 16 amino acids. Germline V gene lookup returns CDR1 LGHNA and CDR2 YNFKEQ. V was pared by 0 bases and J by 5 bases, with 6 bases of the junction left unmatched. This CDR3 is CASSQDRGGDTGELFF. In nucleotides, the CDR3 is TGTGCCAGCAGCCAAGATCGCGGGGGTGATACCGGGGAGCTGTTTTTT.

The rearrangement uses TRBV2 and TRBJ2-7; D might be TRBD2 (7 bases). The CDR3 consists of 16 residues. Germline lookup yields CDR1 SNHLY and CDR2 FYNNEI. The V gene lost 7 bases and the J gene lost 0 bases, with 19 bases spanning the gap. The DNA of the CDR3 is TGTGCCAGCACGGGTGCGGGGAGGGGGAGCTCCTACGAGCAGTACTTC. Protein sequence: CASTGAGRGSSYEQYF.

This chain joins TRBV6-5 and TRBJ1-2; 9 bases are a match to TRBD1. This CDR3 comprises 15 residues. CDR1 MNHEY and CDR2 SVGAGI come from the germline V gene. V was pared by 0 bases and J by 6 bases, with 5 bases of the junction left unmatched. This CDR3 reads CASSYSTRQGDGYTF. CDR3 nucleotide sequence: TGTGCCAGCAGTTACTCGACTCGACAGGGGGATGGCTACACCTTC.

This clone was recorded only once. V usage is TRBV5-1 and J usage is TRBJ2-5, with 12 nucleotides matching TRBD2. CDR3 length equals 16 residues. The germline V gene encodes CDR1 SGHRS and CDR2 YFSETQ. Trimming at V came to 0 bases and at J to 6 bases, leaving 6 bases not matched to a gene. The DNA for the CDR3 is TGCGCCAGCAGCTTGGGCGGACTAGCGGGGCAACAGACCCAGTACTTC. Its protein is CASSLGGLAGQQTQYF.